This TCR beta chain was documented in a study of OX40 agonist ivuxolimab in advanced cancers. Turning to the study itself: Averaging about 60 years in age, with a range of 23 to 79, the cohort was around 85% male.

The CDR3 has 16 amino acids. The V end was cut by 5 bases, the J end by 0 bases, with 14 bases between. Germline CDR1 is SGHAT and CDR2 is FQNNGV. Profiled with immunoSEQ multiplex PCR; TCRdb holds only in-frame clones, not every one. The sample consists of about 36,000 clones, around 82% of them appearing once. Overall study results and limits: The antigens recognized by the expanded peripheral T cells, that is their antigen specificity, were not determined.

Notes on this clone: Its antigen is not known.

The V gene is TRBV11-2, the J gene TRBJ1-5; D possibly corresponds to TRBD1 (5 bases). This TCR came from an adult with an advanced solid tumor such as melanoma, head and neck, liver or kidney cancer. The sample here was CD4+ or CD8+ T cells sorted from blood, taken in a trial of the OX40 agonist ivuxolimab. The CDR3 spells CASSPGTENSNQPQHF. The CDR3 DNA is TGTGCCAGCAGCCCCGGGACGGAAAATAGCAATCAGCCCCAGCATTTT.